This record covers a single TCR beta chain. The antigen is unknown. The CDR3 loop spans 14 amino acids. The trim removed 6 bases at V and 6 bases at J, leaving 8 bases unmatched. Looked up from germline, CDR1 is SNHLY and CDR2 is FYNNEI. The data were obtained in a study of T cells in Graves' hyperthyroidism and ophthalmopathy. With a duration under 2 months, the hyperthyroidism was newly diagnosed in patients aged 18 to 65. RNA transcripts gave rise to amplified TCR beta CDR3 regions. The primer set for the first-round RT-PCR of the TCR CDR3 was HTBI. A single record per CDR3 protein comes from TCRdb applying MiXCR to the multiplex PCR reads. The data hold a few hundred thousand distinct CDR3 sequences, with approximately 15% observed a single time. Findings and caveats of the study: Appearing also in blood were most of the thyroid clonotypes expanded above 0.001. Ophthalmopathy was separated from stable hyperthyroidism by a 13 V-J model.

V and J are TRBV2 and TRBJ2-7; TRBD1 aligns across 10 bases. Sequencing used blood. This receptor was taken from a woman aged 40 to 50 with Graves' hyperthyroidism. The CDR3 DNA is TGTGCCAGCAGCCAGACAGGGGGCTTTGGCGAGCAGTACTTC. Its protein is CASSQTGGFGEQYF.